This T cell receptor (beta chain) was profiled in a study of blood T cell repertoires in COVID-19. Assay: immunoSEQ multiplex PCR; the TCRdb copy retains only in-frame clones and omits some. The repertoire holds approximately 50,000 clones, with 85% to 95% as singletons. CDR3 length: 13 residues. Germline assignment: CDR1 MNHEY and CDR2 SMNVEV (reference sequence). The V and J ends lost 4 bases and 4 bases respectively, with 5 bases between them. This receptor was obtained from a human donor in a cohort sampled during active COVID-19. The V gene is TRBV27, the J gene TRBJ1-6; D unresolved. Sequenced material: peripheral blood. This CDR3 is CASSWTYNSPLHF. The CDR3 DNA follows: TGTGCCAGCAGTTGGACTTATAATTCACCCCTCCACTTT.